Listed here are 10 T cell receptor beta chains from one sample, sequenced in a study of shared clonotypes between healthy human individuals. Data came from immunoSEQ multiplex PCR; TCRdb stores just in-frame clones and leaves some out. Of millions of clones in the sample, just over 90% were seen once. CD45RO negativity and positive selection for CCR7 defined naive CD8 cells, a population that excluded terminally differentiated effector memory CD45RA+ cells. The sequencing input was naive CD8+ T cells from PBMCs. All receptors come from a man in his late teens or twenties in good health. Some clones in this sample may be carry-over from other donors' samples.

This clone showed up just a few times. This chain links TRBV27 with TRBJ2-7; a weak D match, TRBD2 (6 bases). The CDR3 loop spans 14 amino acids. V lost 4 bases and J 2 bases, leaving 12 bases between the germline ends. The germline V gene encodes CDR1 MNHEY and CDR2 SMNVEV (reference sequence). CDR3 sequence: CASSSGSQPYEQYF. DNA of the CDR3: TGTGCCAGCAGTTCCGGGAGTCAGCCCTACGAGCAGTACTTC.

This clone has just a few counts. V gene TRBV29-1 combines with J gene TRBJ2-7; 7 nucleotides line up with TRBD1. Germline V CDR1 and CDR2: SQVTM, ANQGSEA. With V trimmed by 2 bases and J by 2 bases, 0 bases remained unmatched. The CDR3 covers 12 residues. The CDR3 nucleotides read TGCAGCGTTGAACAGGGGGCCTACGAGCAGTACTTC. It is translated as CSVEQGAYEQYF.

This chain links TRBV19 with TRBJ2-7; D is unclear. The CDR3 length is 14 residues. Trimming took 6 bases from V and 3 from J, leaving 15 bases between them. Germline CDR1 reads LNHDA; CDR2 reads SQIVND (reference sequence). The CDR3 DNA reads as TGTGCCAGTAGCGGGCGCGTTCGTGACTACGAGCAGTACTTC. This encodes CASSGRVRDYEQYF.

The rearrangement uses TRBV7-7 and TRBJ2-5; no clear D gene. This CDR3 is 14 amino acids long. With 3 bases removed from V and 5 bases from J, the gap between germline ends came to 13 bases. Germline V gene lookup returns CDR1 SSHAT and CDR2 FNYEAQ (reference sequence). The CDR3 coding sequence is TGTGCCAGCAGCTTGGCAGGCCGTCAGGAGACCCAGTACTTC. Its protein is CASSLAGRQETQYF.

V gene TRBV12-5 combines with J gene TRBJ2-2; D uncertain. The CDR3 length is 14 residues. With 0 bases removed from V and 7 bases from J, the gap between germline ends came to 9 bases. CDR1 is LGHNT, CDR2 FRNRAP, per germline. The CDR3 is CASGLVGPGGELFF. The CDR3 DNA is TGTGCTAGTGGTTTGGTTGGGCCGGGCGGGGAGCTGTTTTTT.

V is TRBV5-1 and J is TRBJ2-2; 13 positions match TRBD2. The ends lost 9 bases at V and 5 bases at J; junction bases unmatched: 7. CDR1 and CDR2 (germline): SGHRS, YFSETQ. This CDR3 is built from 15 residues. The DNA for the CDR3 is TGCGCCACCGGACTAGCGGGAGCGGGGACCGGGGAGCTGTTTTTT. This gives the protein CATGLAGAGTGELFF.

The V and J genes are TRBV2 and TRBJ2-1, with D maybe TRBD2 (7 bases). This CDR3 comprises 14 residues. Trimming took 8 bases from V and 2 from J, leaving 13 bases between them. CDR1 is SNHLY and CDR2 is FYNNEI in the germline V gene. The CDR3 is CASREGGAYNEQFF. The DNA for the CDR3 is TGTGCCAGCCGAGAAGGGGGGGCCTACAATGAGCAGTTCTTC.

V is TRBV2 and J is TRBJ1-1; no reliable D call. The CDR3 loop spans 15 amino acids. The germline V gene encodes CDR1 SNHLY and CDR2 FYNNEI. The V gene lost 4 bases and the J gene lost 8 bases, with 20 bases spanning the gap. CDR3 sequence (DNA): TGTGCCAGCAGTGGGGAGCCCAATCTGCGACAAGAAGCTTTCTTT. Translation: CASSGEPNLRQEAFF.

This clone was seen once. This chain joins TRBV30 and TRBJ1-3; 7 bases fit TRBD1. CDR3 length equals 14 residues. V lost 3 bases and J lost 2; bases outside the gene matches: 4. Germline lookup yields CDR1 GTSNPN and CDR2 SVGIG (reference sequence). This CDR3 reads CAWSMGTAGNTIYF. The CDR3 DNA reads as TGTGCCTGGAGCATGGGGACAGCTGGAAACACCATATATTTT.

The V call is TRBV19, the J call TRBJ2-7; D remains ambiguous. In germline, CDR1 is LNHDA, CDR2 SQIVND (reference sequence). Between the trimmed V and J ends, which lost 0 bases and 0 bases, there was a span of 6 bases. The CDR3 runs 14 residues. In DNA, the CDR3 is TGTGCCAGTAGTATAGAGAGAGCCTCCTACGAGCAGTACTTC. It encodes CASSIERASYEQYF.